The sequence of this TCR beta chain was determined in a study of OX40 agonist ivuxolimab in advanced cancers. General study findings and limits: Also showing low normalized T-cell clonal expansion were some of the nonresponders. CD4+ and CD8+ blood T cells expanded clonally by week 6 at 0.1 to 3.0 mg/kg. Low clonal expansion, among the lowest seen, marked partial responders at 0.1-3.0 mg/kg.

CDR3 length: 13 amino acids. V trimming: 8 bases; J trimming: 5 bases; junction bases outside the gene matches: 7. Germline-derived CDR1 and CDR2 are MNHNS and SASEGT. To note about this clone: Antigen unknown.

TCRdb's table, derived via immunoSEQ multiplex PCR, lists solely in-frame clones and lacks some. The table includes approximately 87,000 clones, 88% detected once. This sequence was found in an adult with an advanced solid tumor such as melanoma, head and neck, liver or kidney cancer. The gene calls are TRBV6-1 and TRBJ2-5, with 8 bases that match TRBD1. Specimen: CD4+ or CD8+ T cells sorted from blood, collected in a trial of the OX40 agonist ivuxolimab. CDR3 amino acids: CASGSGGGETQYF. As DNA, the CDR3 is TGTGCCAGCGGATCAGGGGGCGGGGAGACCCAGTACTTC.